Following are 14 T cell receptor beta chains from one sample sequenced in a study of blood T cells in healthy people across ages. For the second PCR, which ran for about 7 to 11 cycles, a sample-barcoded 5' primer and a J-beta primer mix were used. Using its own MiXCR run on the 5' RACE reads, TCRdb lists one record per CDR3 protein. The top ten hold around 15% of the sample, which has roughly 930,000 distinct CDR3 sequences, roughly 48% seen once. Sample: blood. The origin of the receptors is a man aged 25-45 years in good health.

This clonotype has more than one count but fewer than ten. The chain recombines TRBV12-3 or TRBV12-4 with TRBJ1-2; D uncertain. V lost 5 bases and J 6 bases, leaving 22 bases between the germline ends. The CDR3 extends over 16 amino acids. In nucleotides, the CDR3 is TGTGCCAGCAGTACCTCTGGCGGCGCTTCCCGGGATGGCTACACCTTC. Amino acid sequence: CASSTSGGASRDGYTF.

The rearrangement links TRBV10-3 to TRBJ2-7, with 9 nucleotides matching TRBD1. This CDR3 spans 13 amino acids. Trimming at V came to 6 bases and at J to 6 bases, leaving 6 bases not matched to a gene. Germline assignment: CDR1 ENHRY and CDR2 SYGVKD. CDR3 loop: CAIREETGGEQYF. CDR3 bases: TGTGCCATCAGGGAGGAGACAGGGGGCGAGCAGTACTTC.

V usage is TRBV5-1 and J usage is TRBJ2-1; 9 nucleotides line up with TRBD1. Germline CDR1 reads SGHRS; CDR2 reads YFSETQ. This CDR3 region has 16 residues. The ends lost 0 bases at V and 3 bases at J; junction bases unmatched: 4. The CDR3 sequence is CASSLGQGEIYNEQFF. CDR3 coding DNA: TGCGCCAGCAGCTTGGGACAGGGGGAGATCTACAATGAGCAGTTCTTC.

The chain carries TRBV20-1 and TRBJ1-1; the D gene is possibly TRBD1 (6 bases). The V end was cut by 2 bases, the J end by 2 bases, with 12 bases between. The CDR3 spans 14 residues. Germline CDR1 reads DFQATT; CDR2 reads SNEGSKA (reference sequence). The CDR3 region is CSARFGGGNTEAFF. The CDR3 DNA reads as TGCAGTGCTAGATTTGGAGGGGGAAACACTGAAGCTTTCTTT.

As regards this clonotype: Since a far larger clone is one base different, this is likely a read error. The V gene is TRBV7-9, the J gene TRBJ2-3; D remains unclear. Germline CDR1 and CDR2: SEHNR and FQNEAQ (reference sequence). The CDR3 is 12 residues long. The CDR3 region is CASSLGTDTRYF. As DNA, the CDR3 is TGTGCCAGCAGCTTAGGCACAGATACGCGGTATTTT.

A few counts support this clonotype. V and J are TRBV20-1 and TRBJ2-1; D unclear. The CDR3 has 12 residues. V shed 3 bases and J shed 5 bases, with 8 bases lying between them. Germline V gene data show CDR1 as DFQATT and CDR2 as SNEGSKA (reference sequence). The CDR3 loop reads CSARRDNNEQFF. The DNA for the CDR3 is TGCAGTGCTAGGAGAGATAACAATGAGCAGTTCTTC.

The genes are TRBV6-6 and TRBJ2-3; either TRBD1 or TRBD2 may supply D (5 bases each). From germline, CDR1 is MNHNY and CDR2 SVGAGI (reference sequence). CDR3 length: 15 amino acids. V lost 5 bases to trimming and J lost 2 bases, with 14 bases between them. The CDR3 DNA sequence: TGTGCCAGCAGTGAGGGGCTAGCAGACACAGATACGCAGTATTTT. This translates into CASSEGLADTDTQYF.

This rearrangement joins TRBV7-2 to TRBJ2-7; 8 bases agree with TRBD1. This CDR3 comprises 16 residues. Germline V gene data show CDR1 as SGHTA and CDR2 as FQGNSA. V lost 3 bases to trimming and J lost 2 bases; unmatched junction nucleotides: 9. As DNA, the CDR3 is TGTGCCAGCAGCTTGGTTCACGGACAGGGACCCTACGAGCAGTACTTC. Translation: CASSLVHGQGPYEQYF. Complete variable domain (other parts from reference TRBV7-2 and TRBJ2-7): GAGVSQSPSNKVTEKGKDVELRCDPISGHTALYWYRQSLGQGLEFLIYFQGNSAPDKSGLPSDRFSAERTGGSVSTLTIQRTQQEDSAVYLCASSLVHGQGPYEQYFGPGTRLTVT.

The J gene is TRBJ1-2, the V gene TRBV12-5; D call uncertain. V lost 1 base to trimming and J lost 7 bases, with 19 bases between them. Germline lookup yields CDR1 LGHNT and CDR2 FRNRAP. The CDR3 has 16 amino acids. This CDR3 is CASGLGAPSSGLGYTF. CDR3 in DNA: TGTGCTAGTGGTTTGGGCGCCCCTTCCTCGGGCCTTGGCTACACCTTC. The full variable domain, completed using reference TRBV12-5 and TRBJ1-2, is DARVTQTPRHKVTEMGQEVTMRCQPILGHNTVFWYRQTMMQGLELLAYFRNRAPLDDSGMPKDRFSAEMPDATLATLKIQPSEPRDSAVYFCASGLGAPSSGLGYTFGSGTRLTVV.

This clonotype showed up just a few times. V usage is TRBV7-2 and J usage is TRBJ2-7, with 9 nucleotides matching TRBD1. The germline V gene encodes CDR1 SGHTA and CDR2 FQGNSA. This CDR3 has 14 residues. The V segment lost 4 bases and the J segment 4 bases; nucleotides outside the gene matches: 5. The DNA of the CDR3 is TGTGCCAGCAGCTGGGGACAGGGACTGTACGAGCAGTACTTC. This codes for CASSWGQGLYEQYF.

This clonotype appeared a single time. The V and J genes are TRBV12-3 or TRBV12-4 and TRBJ2-3, with D perhaps assigned TRBD1 or TRBD2 (5 bases each). This CDR3 is built from 16 residues. V was clipped by 6 bases and J by 0 bases, with 16 bases between them. The chain's CDR3 is CASRSPGPTSTDTQYF. DNA for the CDR3: TGTGCCAGCAGGTCACCGGGACCGACTAGCACAGATACGCAGTATTTT.

The chain links TRBV29-1 to TRBJ1-2; 9 bases are a match to TRBD1. V trimming: 6 bases; J trimming: 5 bases; junction bases outside the gene matches: 7. CDR1 and CDR2 (germline): SQVTM, ANQGSEA. The CDR3 is 13 residues long. The CDR3 sequence is CSVIRQGVYGYTF. The CDR3 DNA reads TGCAGCGTGATAAGACAGGGGGTGTATGGCTACACCTTC. The whole variable domain, remainder taken from reference TRBV29-1 and TRBJ1-2, is SAVISQKPSRDICQRGTSLTIQCQVDSQVTMMFWYRQQPGQSLTLIATANQGSEATYESGFVIDKFPISRPNLTFSTLTVSNMSPEDSSIYLCSVIRQGVYGYTFGSGTRLTVV.

This clonotype has just a few counts. V usage is TRBV4-1 and J usage is TRBJ2-7; D not certain. The J call may not be correct, given that the DNA end is closer to TRBJ2-5. The CDR3 is made up of 14 amino acids. Germline V gene data show CDR1 as MGHRA and CDR2 as YSYEKL. The CDR3 sequence is CASSQDLMKETQYF. CDR3 DNA sequence: TGCGCCAGCAGCCAAGATCTGATGAAAGAGACCCAGTACTTC.

The chain has TRBV6-2 or TRBV6-3 and TRBJ2-5, with 8 bases matching TRBD1. CDR3 length: 16 amino acids. V trimming: 6 bases; J trimming: 2 bases; junction bases outside the gene matches: 11. The germline gives CDR1 MNHEY, CDR2 SVGEGT. CDR3 sequence (DNA): TGTGCCAGCAGGCCAGGACAGGGACTCGTACAAGAGACCCAGTACTTC. Protein: CASRPGQGLVQETQYF.